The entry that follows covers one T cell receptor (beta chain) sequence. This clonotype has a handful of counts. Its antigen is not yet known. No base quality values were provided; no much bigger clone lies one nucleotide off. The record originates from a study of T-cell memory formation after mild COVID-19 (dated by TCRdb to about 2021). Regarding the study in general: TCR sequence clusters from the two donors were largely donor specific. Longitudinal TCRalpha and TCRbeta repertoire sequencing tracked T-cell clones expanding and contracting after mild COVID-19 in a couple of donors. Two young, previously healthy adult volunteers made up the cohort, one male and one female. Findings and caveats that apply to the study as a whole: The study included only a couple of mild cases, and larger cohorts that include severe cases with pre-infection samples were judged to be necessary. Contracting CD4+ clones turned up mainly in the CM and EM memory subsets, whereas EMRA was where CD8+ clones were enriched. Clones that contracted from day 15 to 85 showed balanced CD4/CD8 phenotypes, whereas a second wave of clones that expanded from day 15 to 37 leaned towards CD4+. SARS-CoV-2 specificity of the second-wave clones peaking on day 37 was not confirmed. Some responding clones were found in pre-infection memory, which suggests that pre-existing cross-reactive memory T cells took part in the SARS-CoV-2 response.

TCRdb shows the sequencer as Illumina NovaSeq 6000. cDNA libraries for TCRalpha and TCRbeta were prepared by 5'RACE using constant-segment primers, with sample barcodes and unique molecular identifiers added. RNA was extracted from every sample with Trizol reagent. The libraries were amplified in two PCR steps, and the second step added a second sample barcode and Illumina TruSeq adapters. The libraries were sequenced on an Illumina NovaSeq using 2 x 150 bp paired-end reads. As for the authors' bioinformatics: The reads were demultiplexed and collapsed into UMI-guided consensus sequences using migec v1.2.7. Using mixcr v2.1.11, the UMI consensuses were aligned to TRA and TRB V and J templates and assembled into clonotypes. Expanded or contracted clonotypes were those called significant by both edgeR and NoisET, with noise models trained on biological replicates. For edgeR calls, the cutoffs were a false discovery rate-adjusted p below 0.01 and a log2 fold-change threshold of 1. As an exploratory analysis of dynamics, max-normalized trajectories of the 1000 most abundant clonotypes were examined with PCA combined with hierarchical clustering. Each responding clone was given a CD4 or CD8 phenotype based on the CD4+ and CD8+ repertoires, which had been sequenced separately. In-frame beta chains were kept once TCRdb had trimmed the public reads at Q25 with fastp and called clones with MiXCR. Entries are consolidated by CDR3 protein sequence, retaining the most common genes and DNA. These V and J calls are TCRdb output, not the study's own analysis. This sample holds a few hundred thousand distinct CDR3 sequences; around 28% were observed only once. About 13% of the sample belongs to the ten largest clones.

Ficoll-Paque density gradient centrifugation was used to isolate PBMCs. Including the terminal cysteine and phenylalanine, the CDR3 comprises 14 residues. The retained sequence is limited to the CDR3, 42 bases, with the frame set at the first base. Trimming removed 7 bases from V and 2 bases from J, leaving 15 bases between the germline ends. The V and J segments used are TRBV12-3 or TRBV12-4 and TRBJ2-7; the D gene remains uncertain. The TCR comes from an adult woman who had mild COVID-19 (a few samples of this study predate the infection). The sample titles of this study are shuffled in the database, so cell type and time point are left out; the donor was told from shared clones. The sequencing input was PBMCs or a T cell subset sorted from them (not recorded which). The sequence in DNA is TGTGCCAGCACGCAGACGGGTACCCCCTACGAGCAGTACTTC. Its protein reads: CASTQTGTPYEQYF.